This T cell receptor (beta chain) appears in the sequencing data of a study of blood T cell repertoires in COVID-19. Study summary: Sample material is recorded as cDNA or gDNA derived from T cells, B-cell-depleted T cells, or PBMCs.

Enrolled during active infection, Seattle patients were then followed longitudinally. The germline V gene encodes CDR1 SEHNR and CDR2 FQNEAQ (reference sequence). The length of the CDR3 is 16 residues. The trim removed 3 bases at V and 4 bases at J, leaving 9 bases unmatched. Under the authors' procedure: Counts of nucleated cells, estimated from reference gene primer amplification, were obtained. Using immunoSEQ multiplex PCR, the repertoire was profiled, and TCRdb retains in-frame clones only, with some absent. Clone size and the V and J calls come from that table; the DNA yielded D and trimming. The sample shows more than 65,000 clones, 83% of them seen only once.

The V and J genes are TRBV7-9 and TRBJ1-3; 7 bases agree with TRBD1. Sequences were obtained from peripheral blood. The receptor's source is a man aged 25-45 years with COVID-19, enrolled during active disease. The CDR3 DNA reads as TGTGCCAGCAGCTTGGACAGGTCCGGACTCGGAAACACCATATATTTT. Translating gives CASSLDRSGLGNTIYF.